This TCR beta chain emerged from a study of T cells in Graves' hyperthyroidism and ophthalmopathy. Study summary: At the time of initial diagnosis and before any treatment, peripheral blood was collected. Notes on the study in general: In the analysis, a 13 V-J model separated ophthalmopathy from stable hyperthyroidism. Among clonotypes expanded in thyroid above 0.001, most were also found in blood.

This clonotype has ten or more counts. The antigen is undetermined. There were TCR beta CDR3 regions amplified from RNA transcripts. HTBI primers were used for first-round RT-PCR of the TCR CDR3. TCRdb called the multiplex PCR reads again in MiXCR, with one record for every CDR3 protein. In the table there are about 350,000 distinct CDR3 sequences, less than 20% of which are singletons. The CDR3 runs 13 residues. V was shortened by 5 bases and J by 2 bases, with 9 bases between the two germline ends. The germline CDR1 and CDR2 sequences are SGHTA and FQGTGA. Diagnoses were established using clinical symptoms, serum thyroxine and TRAb, thyroid ultrasound and orbital computed tomography.

The chain couples TRBV7-3 to TRBJ1-1; TRBD1 might be the D (5 bases). Sample: blood. This sequence originates from a woman between 40 and 55 years old with Graves' ophthalmopathy. The CDR3 DNA is TGTGCCAGCAGCAGCGGACAAAACACTGAAGCTTTCTTT. It yields the protein CASSSGQNTEAFF.